The 23 T cell receptor beta chains given below trace back to one sample, sequenced in a study of OX40 agonist ivuxolimab in advanced cancers. Method: immunoSEQ multiplex PCR; TCRdb's copy keeps in-frame clones and lacks some. The sample holds about 69,000 clones, nearly 90% seen once. Source: CD4+ or CD8+ T cells sorted from blood, taken in a trial of the OX40 agonist ivuxolimab. The receptors shown here come from an adult with an advanced solid tumor such as melanoma, head and neck, liver or kidney cancer.

The V and J genes are TRBV30 and TRBJ1-4, with D unresolved. V lost 0 bases and J 5 bases, leaving 1 base between the germline ends. The germline gives CDR1 GTSNPN, CDR2 SVGIG (reference sequence). CDR3 length equals 11 residues. The CDR3 DNA is TGTGCCTGGAGTGTAAATGAAAAACTGTTTTTT. Its translation is CAWSVNEKLFF.

The chain couples TRBV5-4 to TRBJ2-1, with a possible D match to TRBD2 (6 bases). The V gene lost 2 bases and the J gene lost 2 bases, with 14 bases spanning the gap. The germline CDR1 and CDR2 sequences are SGHNT and YYREEE (reference sequence). This CDR3 has 16 residues. The CDR3 region is CASSLSGSRAYNEQFF. The CDR3 DNA reads as TGTGCCAGCAGCTTATCCGGGAGCCGGGCCTACAATGAGCAGTTCTTC.

A remark on this clone: The same CDR3 also results from other DNA sequences found in this sample. The chain is built from TRBV28 and TRBJ1-2; no firm D call. The CDR3 length is 14 residues. The germline V and J ends were trimmed by 3 bases and 0 bases, with 8 bases remaining between them. Germline assignment: CDR1 MDHEN and CDR2 SYDVKM. In nucleotides, the CDR3 is TGTGCCAGCAGTTTGGGGAGAACTAACTATGGCTACACCTTC. Translating gives CASSLGRTNYGYTF.

The rearrangement uses TRBV9 and TRBJ1-4; 7 bases map to TRBD1. CDR1 is SGDLS and CDR2 is YYNGEE in the germline V gene. CDR3 length equals 14 residues. Unmatched junction bases numbered 7, after V lost 4 bases and J lost 7 bases. This CDR3 reads CASSPGTAFEKLFF. CDR3 bases: TGTGCCAGCAGCCCCGGGACAGCTTTTGAAAAACTGTTTTTT. The whole variable domain, filled in from reference TRBV9 and TRBJ1-4, reads DSGVTQTPKHLITATGQRVTLRCSPRSGDLSVYWYQQSLDQGLQFLIQYYNGEERAKGNILERFSAQQFPDLHSELNLSSLELGDSALYFCASSPGTAFEKLFFGSGTQLSVL.

The chain combines TRBV10-1 with TRBJ2-1; tentatively, D is TRBD2 (5 bases). V was pared by 4 bases and J by 8 bases, with 15 bases between. The CDR3 extends over 14 amino acids. Germline V gene sequence: CDR1 WNHNN, CDR2 SYGVQD (reference sequence). The CDR3 nucleotides read TGCGCCAGCAGTGTCGGGTTAGCGTTCGATGAGCAGTTCTTC. Translation gives CASSVGLAFDEQFF.

The V and J genes are TRBV25-1 and TRBJ2-5; D is unclear. This CDR3 comprises 16 residues. Trimming removed 1 base at V and 0 bases at J, with 12 bases between. Germline values: CDR1 MGHDK, CDR2 SYGVNS. Here the CDR3 DNA reads TGTGCCAGCAGTGAATGGAGTAGCAGGTACCAAGAGACCCAGTACTTC. Residues: CASSEWSSRYQETQYF.

This sequence joins TRBV7-2 and TRBJ1-3; D is possibly TRBD1 (5 bases). Germline V gene sequence: CDR1 SGHTA, CDR2 FQGNSA. The V and J ends lost 0 bases and 4 bases respectively, with 13 bases between them. The CDR3 has 16 amino acids. CDR3 residues: CASSLAGGTGGNTIYF. DNA of the CDR3: TGTGCCAGCAGCTTAGCGGGGGGGACGGGCGGAAACACCATATATTTT. Filled out from reference TRBV7-2 and TRBJ1-3, the complete variable domain reads GAGVSQSPSNKVTEKGKDVELRCDPISGHTALYWYRQSLGQGLEFLIYFQGNSAPDKSGLPSDRFSAERTGGSVSTLTIQRTQQEDSAVYLCASSLAGGTGGNTIYFGEGSWLTVV.

This clone has just one count. CDR3 in amino acids: CASSVLAGGLKTQYF. The CDR3 DNA follows: TGTGCCAGCAGTGTCCTAGCGGGAGGGCTAAAGACCCAGTACTTC. This chain uses TRBV6-1 with TRBJ2-5; TRBD2 matches at 12 bases. This CDR3 has 15 amino acids. Germline V gene data show CDR1 as MNHNS and CDR2 as SASEGT. Trimming at V came to 4 bases and at J to 6 bases, leaving 6 bases not matched to a gene.

The CDR3 DNA follows: TGTGCCAGCAGTTTACTGGCCCGGACTAGTGAGCAGTTCTTC. Its protein is CASSLLARTSEQFF. The V gene is TRBV28, the J gene TRBJ2-1, with 7 bases matching TRBD2. Trimming cost V 2 bases and J 9 bases; bases outside gene matches: 7. Germline V gene lookup returns CDR1 MDHEN and CDR2 SYDVKM. This CDR3 is built from 14 residues.

The chain couples TRBV18 to TRBJ2-1, with D maybe TRBD2 (5 bases). The CDR3 covers 17 residues. The V gene lost 8 bases and the J gene lost 7 bases, with 27 bases spanning the gap. Germline CDR1 KGHSH, CDR2 LQKENI. Here the CDR3 reads CASTPFPTTGYSNEQFF. The CDR3 DNA sequence: TGTGCCAGCACCCCCTTTCCGACTACCGGATACTCTAATGAGCAGTTCTTC.

The chain employs TRBV29-1 and TRBJ2-1, with D possibly called TRBD1 or TRBD2 (5 bases each). The CDR3 is made up of 16 amino acids. Between the trimmed V and J ends, which lost 3 bases and 5 bases, there was a span of 20 bases. The germline CDR1 and CDR2 sequences are SQVTM and ANQGSEA. The chain's CDR3 is CSVDDWGKMGHNEQFF. The DNA for the CDR3 is TGCAGCGTTGATGACTGGGGGAAGATGGGGCACAATGAGCAGTTCTTC.

The sample holds a few counts of this clone. The chain couples TRBV5-4 to TRBJ2-7; D possibly matches TRBD1 or TRBD2 (6 bases each). V lost 4 bases and J 1 base, leaving 18 bases between the germline ends. Germline loops: CDR1 SGHNT, CDR2 YYREEE (reference sequence). The CDR3 is 16 amino acids. The CDR3, as DNA: TGTGCCAGCAGCCGCCCGGGGGCAGGCCCTTCCTACGAGCAGTACTTC. Translating gives CASSRPGAGPSYEQYF.

The rearrangement joins TRBV7-3 to TRBJ2-7; 11 bases align to TRBD1. There are 14 residues in the CDR3. V lost 5 bases and J lost 6; bases outside the gene matches: 6. The germline gives CDR1 SGHTA, CDR2 FQGTGA. CDR3 DNA: TGTGCCAGCAGCGCAAGGACAGGGGGCACCGAGCAGTACTTC. Its protein product is CASSARTGGTEQYF.

This chain uses TRBV6-1 with TRBJ1-1, with D unclear. Germline CDR1 MNHNS, CDR2 SASEGT. V was cut by 1 base and J by 1 base, with 7 bases left in between. The CDR3 totals 14 residues. The CDR3 sequence: CASSEGAANTEAFF. CDR3 DNA sequence: TGTGCCAGCAGTGAAGGGGCCGCGAACACTGAAGCTTTCTTT.

This sequence joins TRBV27 and TRBJ2-7; the match to TRBD2 covers 12 bases. V was clipped by 2 bases and J by 1 base; unmatched bases: 15. This CDR3 contains 20 residues. In germline, CDR1 is MNHEY, CDR2 SMNVEV (reference sequence). CDR3 residues: CASSLRNRGLAGRGSYEQYF. CDR3 sequence (DNA): TGTGCCAGCAGTTTAAGGAACAGGGGACTAGCGGGCAGGGGATCCTACGAGCAGTACTTC.

This chain links TRBV6-1 with TRBJ2-1; 13 nucleotides align to TRBD2. The CDR3 is made up of 14 amino acids. V shed 8 bases, J shed 7 bases, and the junction held 5 bases outside the gene matches. In germline, CDR1 is MNHNS, CDR2 SASEGT. Here the CDR3 reads CASGRTSGGNEQFF. In nucleotides, the CDR3 is TGTGCCAGCGGGAGGACTAGCGGGGGAAATGAGCAGTTCTTC.

V and J are TRBV9 and TRBJ2-5; TRBD2 aligns across 10 bases. Germline trimming cut 5 bases from V and 3 bases from J; bases unmatched to any gene: 10. The CDR3 length is 16 residues. Germline values: CDR1 SGDLS, CDR2 YYNGEE. The CDR3 DNA reads TGTGCCAGCAGACCGGGTGCTAGCGGGGGAAAAGAGACCCAGTACTTC. Its translation is CASRPGASGGKETQYF.

The chain joins TRBV28 to TRBJ1-1; D is undetermined. Looked up from germline, CDR1 is MDHEN and CDR2 is SYDVKM. The CDR3 contains 13 residues. The V gene lost 8 bases and the J gene lost 6 bases, with 16 bases spanning the gap. The CDR3 DNA is TGTGCCAGCTCTAGGAGCTTCCCGTCTGAAGCTTTCTTT. It is translated as CASSRSFPSEAFF. Using reference TRBV28 and TRBJ1-1 for the parts outside the CDR3, the full variable domain is DVKVTQSSRYLVKRTGEKVFLECVQDMDHENMFWYRQDPGLGLRLIYFSYDVKMKEKGDIPEGYSVSREKKERFSLILESASTNQTSMYLCASSRSFPSEAFFGQGTRLTVV.

The chain uses TRBV28 and TRBJ2-7; no clear D. Germline CDR1 is MDHEN and CDR2 is SYDVKM. V was trimmed by 4 bases and J by 6 bases, leaving 7 bases between them. This CDR3 comprises 11 residues. CDR3 sequence (DNA): TGTGCCAGCAGTTGGCTAGGCGAGCAGTACTTC. Amino acids: CASSWLGEQYF.

This rearrangement joins TRBV15 to TRBJ1-1; D is unclear. The CDR3 loop spans 14 amino acids. Per germline, CDR1 LNHNV and CDR2 YYDKDF (reference sequence). Trimming cost V 0 bases and J 3 bases, with 8 bases left between them. CDR3 region: CATSRDSPYTEAFF. CDR3 nucleotides: TGTGCCACCAGCAGAGACAGCCCGTACACTGAAGCTTTCTTT.

The table lists this clone with a count of one. The genes are TRBV18 and TRBJ2-7; 10 bases are a match to TRBD2. The CDR3 length is 15 residues. Germline CDR1 KGHSH, CDR2 LQKENI. The junction had 7 bases not matched to a gene; V was cut back by 3 bases and J by 5 bases. The CDR3 loop is CASSPIAGGFHEQYF. CDR3 DNA: TGTGCCAGCTCACCGATAGCGGGAGGTTTCCACGAGCAGTACTTC.

The chain recombines TRBV19 with TRBJ1-1; TRBD1 is a possible D gene (6 bases). Germline values: CDR1 LNHDA, CDR2 SQIVND (reference sequence). Trimming removed 7 bases at V and 5 bases at J, with 17 bases between. There are 14 residues in the CDR3. The chain's CDR3 is CASTVDRIGTEAFF. As DNA, the CDR3 is TGTGCCAGTACCGTAGACAGGATCGGGACTGAAGCTTTCTTT.

Points on this clone: An end of the junction does not agree with germline; a read error may underlie this. The chain recombines TRBV7-7 with TRBJ2-2; 9 positions agree with TRBD2. This CDR3 has 15 residues. Germline V gene data show CDR1 as SSHAT and CDR2 as FNYEAQ (reference sequence). The CDR3 spells CASSRGTSLTGELFF. DNA of the CDR3: TGTGCTAGCAGCCGCGGGACTAGCTTAACCGGGGAGCTGTTTTTT.